This T cell receptor beta chain is drawn from a study of blood T cell repertoires in COVID-19. The CDR3 has 13 residues. V was clipped by 3 bases and J by 5 bases, with 10 bases between them. Source study methods: Cell counts per sample came from amplifying reference gene primers. Clones were sequenced by immunoSEQ multiplex PCR, and TCRdb holds only the in-frame ones, with some missing. The V and J calls and the clone size are those of that table, but D and trimming were determined from the DNA. This repertoire shows about 300,000 clones, around 89% found once; its top ten account for roughly 7%. The rearrangement links TRBV12-3 or TRBV12-4 to TRBJ2-5, with a possible D match to TRBD2 (6 bases). The clonotype originates from a woman under 40 who had recovered from COVID-19. The sequencing input was peripheral blood. The CDR3 reads CASSLEGGETQYF. DNA for the CDR3: TGTGCCAGCAGTTTGGAGGGAGGCGAGACCCAGTACTTC.